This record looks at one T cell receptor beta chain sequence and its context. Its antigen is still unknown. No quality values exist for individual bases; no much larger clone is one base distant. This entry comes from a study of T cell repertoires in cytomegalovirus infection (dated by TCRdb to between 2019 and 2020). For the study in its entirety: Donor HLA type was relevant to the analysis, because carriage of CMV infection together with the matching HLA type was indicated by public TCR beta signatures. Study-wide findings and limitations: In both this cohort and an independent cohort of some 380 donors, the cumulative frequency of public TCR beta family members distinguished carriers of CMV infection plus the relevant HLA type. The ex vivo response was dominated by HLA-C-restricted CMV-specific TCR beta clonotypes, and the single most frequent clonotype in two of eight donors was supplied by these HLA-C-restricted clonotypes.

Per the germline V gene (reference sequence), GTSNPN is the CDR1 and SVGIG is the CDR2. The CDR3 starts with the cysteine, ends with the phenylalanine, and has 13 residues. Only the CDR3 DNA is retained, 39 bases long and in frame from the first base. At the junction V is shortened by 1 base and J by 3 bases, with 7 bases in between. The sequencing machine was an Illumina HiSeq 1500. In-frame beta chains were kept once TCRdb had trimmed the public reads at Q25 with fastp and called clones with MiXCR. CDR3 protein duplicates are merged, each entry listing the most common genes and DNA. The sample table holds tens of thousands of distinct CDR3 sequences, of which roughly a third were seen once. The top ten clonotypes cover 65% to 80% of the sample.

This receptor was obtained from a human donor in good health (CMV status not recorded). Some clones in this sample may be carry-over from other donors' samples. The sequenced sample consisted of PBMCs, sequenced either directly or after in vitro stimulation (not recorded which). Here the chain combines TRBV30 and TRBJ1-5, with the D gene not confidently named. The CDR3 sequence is CAWSGGYNQPQHF. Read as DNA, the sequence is TGTGCCTGGAGTGGGGGATACAATCAGCCCCAGCATTTT. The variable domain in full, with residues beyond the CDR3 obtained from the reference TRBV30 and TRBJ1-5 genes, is SQTIHQWPATLVQPVGSPLSLECTVEGTSNPNLYWYRQAAGRGLQLLFYSVGIGQISSEVPQNLSASRPQDRQFILSSKKLLLSDSGFYLCAWSGGYNQPQHFGDGTRLSIL.